These T cell receptor beta chains were read from a single sample in a study of cytomegalovirus exposure and HLA in healthy donors. The data were produced by immunoSEQ multiplex PCR, yet TCRdb's version contains in-frame clones alone and is incomplete. This table has some 180,000 clones, around 84% appearing once. The material sequenced was PBMCs. These receptors were collected from a man aged 25 to 45 in good health and CMV-seropositive. Both conserved end residues are part of each CDR3. The order of the fields is D gene, clone size, V gene, J gene, CDR3 DNA, CDR3 protein. The D gene is left open where the match is weak. Where a row states a size, it is once, few, many or the class of an expanded clone; other rows omit it.

D: TRBD2; size: -; V: TRBV30; J: TRBJ2-3; DNA: TGTGCCTGGAGTGGGACTAGCGGGAGGACGACAGATACGCAGTATTTT; CDR3: CAWSGTSGRTTDTQYF
D: TRBD2; size: -; V: TRBV9; J: TRBJ2-2; DNA: TGTGCCAGCAGCGGACAGGCGGGAGGGCGATACACCGGGGAGCTGTTTTTT; CDR3: CASSGQAGGRYTGELFF
D: -; size: -; V: TRBV2; J: TRBJ1-5; DNA: TGTGCCAGCGGGGGCAGGGGCAATCAGCCCCAGCATTTT; CDR3: CASGGRGNQPQHF
D: -; size: many; V: TRBV27; J: TRBJ2-6; DNA: TGTGCCACCCGGGACTCTGGGGCCAACGTCCTGACTTTC; CDR3: CATRDSGANVLTF
D: -; size: -; V: TRBV21-1; J: TRBJ2-3; DNA: TGTGCCAGCAGCCTACCCCGACTAGCGGGAGTAGGTACGCAGTATTTT; CDR3: CASSLPRLAGVGTQYF
D: TRBD2; size: -; V: TRBV2; J: TRBJ2-1; DNA: TGTGCCAGCGCCGACCCTAGCGGGAGATCCTACAATGAGCAGTTCTTC; CDR3: CASADPSGRSYNEQFF
D: TRBD2; size: -; V: TRBV18; J: TRBJ2-3; DNA: TGTGCCAGCTCACCACTTCCGGGGGGAGCGCGATCTAGCACAGATACGCAGTATTTT; CDR3: CASSPLPGGARSSTDTQYF
D: TRBD2; size: -; V: TRBV4-2; J: TRBJ2-2; DNA: TGTGCCAGCAGCCAAGATCCGACTAGCGGGAGACTCGGGGAGCTGTTTTTT; CDR3: CASSQDPTSGRLGELFF
D: TRBD1; size: -; V: TRBV9; J: TRBJ2-1; DNA: TGTGCCAGCAGCGTAATGGGACAGGGTTACAATGAGCAGTTCTTC; CDR3: CASSVMGQGYNEQFF
D: -; size: once; V: TRBV27; J: TRBJ2-1; DNA: TGTGCCAGCAGTGCCGGTGGAGGGAGCAATGAGCAGTTCTTC; CDR3: CASSAGGGSNEQFF
D: -; size: once; V: TRBV11-3; J: TRBJ2-1; DNA: TGTGCCAGCAGCCAGCATCGGGAGCACTCCTACAATGAGCAGTTCTTC; CDR3: CASSQHREHSYNEQFF
D: -; size: -; V: TRBV7-3; J: TRBJ2-1; DNA: TGTGCCAGCAGCCCGGAGTACGCGGGACAGTCGGAGGAGCAGTTCTTC; CDR3: CASSPEYAGQSEEQFF
D: TRBD2; size: -; V: TRBV18; J: TRBJ2-1; DNA: TGTGCCAGCTCACCACCGGGATCTAGCGGGAGAGGCAATGAGCAGTTCTTC; CDR3: CASSPPGSSGRGNEQFF
D: TRBD1; size: few; V: TRBV10-2; J: TRBJ1-1; DNA: TGCGCCAGCAGTGAATCAGGGGGACTCAATAAAGCTTTCTTT; CDR3: CASSESGGLNKAFF
D: TRBD1; size: -; V: TRBV7-2; J: TRBJ1-1; DNA: TGTGCCAGCAGCGGAGGGGGGGGACAGGGAAACACTGAAGCTTTCTTT; CDR3: CASSGGGGQGNTEAFF
D: TRBD1; size: once; V: TRBV9; J: TRBJ1-5; DNA: TGTGCCAGCAGCGTAGGACCCGGGACAGGGTCGGATCAGCCCCAGCATTTT; CDR3: CASSVGPGTGSDQPQHF
D: -; size: -; V: TRBV7-2; J: TRBJ2-1; DNA: TGTGCCAGCAGCTTAGCGCGATACGCATCCTACAATGAGCAGTTCTTC; CDR3: CASSLARYASYNEQFF
D: TRBD1; size: -; V: TRBV4-1; J: TRBJ2-5; DNA: TGCGCCAGCAGCCAGGGCTTAGGGGGCCGGGGGACCCAGTACTTC; CDR3: CASSQGLGGRGTQYF
D: -; size: -; V: TRBV18; J: TRBJ2-1; DNA: TGTGCCAGTCGGAGAAACAATGAGCAGTTCTTC; CDR3: CASRRNNEQFF
D: -; size: -; V: TRBV5-1; J: TRBJ2-3; DNA: TGCGCCAGCAGCTCGGACAGAGGATTCACAGATACGCAGTATTTT; CDR3: CASSSDRGFTDTQYF
D: -; size: -; V: TRBV5-1; J: TRBJ2-3; DNA: TGCGCCAGCAGCTTGGACTACACAGATACGCAGTATTTT; CDR3: CASSLDYTDTQYF
D: TRBD2; size: -; V: TRBV14; J: TRBJ2-5; DNA: TGTGCCAGCAGCCAGCAAAGGACTAGTAGGGAGACCCAGTACTTC; CDR3: CASSQQRTSRETQYF
D: TRBD2; size: -; V: TRBV10-3; J: TRBJ2-3; DNA: TGTGCCATCAGTGAGTCAGGACTAGCGGGAGGAGATACGCAGTATTTT; CDR3: CAISESGLAGGDTQYF
D: -; size: -; V: TRBV6-1; J: TRBJ1-1; DNA: TGTGCCAGCAGTGAAAATCTCCCTGAAGCTTTCTTT; CDR3: CASSENLPEAFF
D: -; size: -; V: TRBV13; J: TRBJ2-7; DNA: TGTGCCAGCAGCTTAGGACAGATCGAGCAGTACTTC; CDR3: CASSLGQIEQYF
D: -; size: -; V: TRBV5-4; J: TRBJ2-3; DNA: TGTGCCAGCAGCTTGGTAGGGACTCGAAGCACAGATACGCAGTATTTT; CDR3: CASSLVGTRSTDTQYF
D: TRBD2; size: -; V: TRBV5-1; J: TRBJ2-2; DNA: TGCGCCAGCAGAGCCACTAGCGGGAGTAACACCGGGGAGCTGTTTTTT; CDR3: CASRATSGSNTGELFF
D: TRBD1; size: -; V: TRBV6-5; J: TRBJ1-3; DNA: TGTGCCAGCAGTCGGGACAGGTTCAGTGGAAACACCATATATTTT; CDR3: CASSRDRFSGNTIYF
D: -; size: -; V: TRBV6-1; J: TRBJ2-2; DNA: TGTGCCAGCAGTCGACTGGACACCGGGGAGCTGTTTTTT; CDR3: CASSRLDTGELFF
D: TRBD2; size: -; V: TRBV6-1; J: TRBJ2-3; DNA: TGTGCCAGCAGTCTCCAAGCGGGAGCGGTAGATACGCAGTATTTT; CDR3: CASSLQAGAVDTQYF
D: TRBD1; size: -; V: TRBV7-2; J: TRBJ2-4; DNA: TGTGCCAGCAGCCCCACAGGGGGGTTAGCCAAAAACATTCAGTACTTC; CDR3: CASSPTGGLAKNIQYF
D: -; size: -; V: TRBV6-5; J: TRBJ1-1; DNA: TGTGCCAGCAGTTTCCCCGGGGCGGGACGAACTGAAGCTTTCTTT; CDR3: CASSFPGAGRTEAFF
D: TRBD2; size: -; V: TRBV7-9; J: TRBJ2-5; DNA: TGTTCCAGCAGCACCGGGACTAGCGGTGATCAAGAGACCCAGTACTTC; CDR3: CSSSTGTSGDQETQYF
D: -; size: -; V: TRBV4-2; J: TRBJ2-3; DNA: TGTGCCAGCAGCCAAGACCGAGCAGGGACAGATACGCAGTATTTT; CDR3: CASSQDRAGTDTQYF
D: -; size: -; V: TRBV5-6; J: TRBJ2-7; DNA: TGTGCCAGCAGCTTGGTTAGGGGCAACGAGCAGTACTTC; CDR3: CASSLVRGNEQYF
D: -; size: -; V: TRBV10-3; J: TRBJ1-1; DNA: TGTGCCATCAGTGCAAGGGTGCGAGGAGGGAGTCGGAACACTGAAGCTTTCTTT; CDR3: CAISARVRGGSRNTEAFF